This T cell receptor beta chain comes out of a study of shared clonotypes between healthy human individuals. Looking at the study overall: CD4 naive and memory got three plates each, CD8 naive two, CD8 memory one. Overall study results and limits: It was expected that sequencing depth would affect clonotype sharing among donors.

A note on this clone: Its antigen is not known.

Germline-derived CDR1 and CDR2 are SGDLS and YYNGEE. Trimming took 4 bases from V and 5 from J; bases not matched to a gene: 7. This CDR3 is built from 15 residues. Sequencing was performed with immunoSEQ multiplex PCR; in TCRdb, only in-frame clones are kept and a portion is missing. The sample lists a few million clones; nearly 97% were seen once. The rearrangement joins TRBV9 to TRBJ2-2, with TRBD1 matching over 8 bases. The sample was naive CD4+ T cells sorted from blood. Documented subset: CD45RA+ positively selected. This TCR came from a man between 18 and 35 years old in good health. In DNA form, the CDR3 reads TGTGCCAGCAGCCTCCAAGGACAGGGAACCGGGGAGCTGTTTTTT. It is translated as CASSLQGQGTGELFF.